Presented here are 27 T cell receptor beta chains from one specimen sequenced in a study of response to subunit inactivated influenza vaccine. TCRdb ran MiXCR on the RT-PCR reads and lists one entry per CDR3 protein. Among 500,000 or so distinct CDR3 sequences listed, over 9.5% were seen once. Sequencing used PBMCs from blood, obtained roughly 6 weeks after vaccination. The source is a man in his forties or fifties who received an inactivated influenza vaccine.

The gene calls are TRBV20-1 and TRBJ2-1; a possible D gene is TRBD2 (5 bases). The CDR3 is 17 residues long. The germline V gene has CDR1 DFQATT and CDR2 SNEGSKA (reference sequence). Trimming pared 0 bases from V and 4 bases from J, leaving 19 bases between. CDR3 residues: CSARDVRGTSNYNEQFF. The CDR3 coding sequence is TGCAGTGCTAGAGATGTCCGGGGAACTTCAAATTACAATGAGCAGTTCTTC.

This clonotype has more than one count but fewer than ten. The rearrangement uses TRBV7-2 and TRBJ2-1; D is possibly TRBD2 (6 bases). The CDR3 runs 15 residues. Germline V gives CDR1 SGHTA, CDR2 FQGNSA. Deletions cut 5 bases from V and 9 bases from J, with 20 bases between. The CDR3 DNA reads TGTGCCAGCAGCCAGTGGGCTAGTTCGCGGGGTGAGCAGTTCTTC. Translation: CASSQWASSRGEQFF.

V and J are TRBV29-1 and TRBJ1-1, with 10 bases aligning to TRBD1. The V segment lost 6 bases and the J segment 11 bases; nucleotides outside the gene matches: 9. CDR3 length: 12 residues. CDR1 is SQVTM, CDR2 ANQGSEA, per germline. CDR3 bases: TGCAGCGTGAACCGACAGGGGGCTCGGGCTTTCTTT. Its translation: CSVNRQGARAFF. Looking up the rest from reference TRBV29-1 and TRBJ1-1 gives the full variable domain: SAVISQKPSRDICQRGTSLTIQCQVDSQVTMMFWYRQQPGQSLTLIATANQGSEATYESGFVIDKFPISRPNLTFSTLTVSNMSPEDSSIYLCSVNRQGARAFFGQGTRLTVV.

This rearrangement joins TRBV10-2 to TRBJ2-3; the D is unclear. V lost 6 bases to trimming and J lost 2 bases, with 12 bases between them. Germline values: CDR1 WSHSY, CDR2 SAAADI. There are 14 residues in the CDR3. Here the CDR3 DNA reads TGCGCCAGCAGGCGTTTGGAGTTCACAGATACGCAGTATTTT. Its protein is CASRRLEFTDTQYF.

Ten or more counts support this clonotype. The chain employs TRBV7-3 and TRBJ2-1; TRBD2 agrees at 9 bases. The CDR3 totals 14 residues. CDR1 SGHTA and CDR2 FQGTGA come from the germline V gene. With 5 bases clipped from V and 10 bases from J, the junction kept 9 bases outside the gene matches. The CDR3: CASSKTGTSKEQFF. DNA of the CDR3: TGTGCCAGCAGCAAAACCGGGACTAGCAAGGAGCAGTTCTTC.

The genes are TRBV6-2 or TRBV6-3 and TRBJ1-1; a possible D gene is TRBD1 (6 bases). The CDR3 is made up of 17 amino acids. V was shortened by 2 bases and J by 0 bases, with 16 bases between the two germline ends. Germline V gene lookup returns CDR1 MNHEY and CDR2 SVGEGT. The CDR3 sequence is CASSYGRAGALNTEAFF. The CDR3 DNA sequence: TGTGCCAGCAGTTACGGTCGGGCAGGGGCATTGAACACTGAAGCTTTCTTT.

This clonotype turned up a few times. V and J are TRBV5-1 and TRBJ2-3, with 8 bases lining up with TRBD2. The CDR3 contains 15 residues. Germline lookup yields CDR1 SGHRS and CDR2 YFSETQ. V was pared by 5 bases and J by 2 bases, with 7 bases of the junction left unmatched. CDR3 sequence: CASSKLAALTDTQYF. CDR3 nucleotide sequence: TGCGCCAGCAGTAAACTAGCGGCCCTCACAGATACGCAGTATTTT.

The chain has TRBV5-4 and TRBJ2-1, with 12 bases identical to TRBD2. Germline trimming cut 0 bases from V and 4 bases from J; bases unmatched to any gene: 5. Germline CDR1 SGHNT, CDR2 YYREEE (reference sequence). This CDR3 contains 17 residues. CDR3 loop: CASSLGGLAGVYNEQFF. In nucleotides, the CDR3 is TGTGCCAGCAGCTTGGGGGGACTAGCGGGCGTTTACAATGAGCAGTTCTTC.

This clonotype was counted only a few times. The rearrangement joins TRBV5-6 to TRBJ1-3, with D possibly TRBD1 on 5 matching bases. Germline CDR1 reads SGHDT; CDR2 reads YYEEEE. CDR3 length: 14 amino acids. Between the trimmed V and J ends, which lost 0 bases and 7 bases, there was a span of 11 bases. The CDR3 sequence: CASSLGDGRNTIYF. The CDR3 nucleotides are TGTGCCAGCAGCTTGGGGGACGGGAGGAACACCATATATTTT.

CDR3 DNA sequence: TGTGCCAGCAGCGGGCCGATGGGCACTGAAGCTTTCTTT. It translates to CASSGPMGTEAFF. V gene TRBV7-9 combines with J gene TRBJ1-1; D is uncertain. The germline V and J ends were trimmed by 5 bases and 4 bases, with 11 bases remaining between them. This CDR3 is 13 amino acids long. Germline V gene sequence: CDR1 SEHNR, CDR2 FQNEAQ (reference sequence). Full variable domain (remainder filled in from reference TRBV7-9 and TRBJ1-1): DTGVSQNPRHKITKRGQNVTFRCDPISEHNRLYWYRQTLGQGPEFLTYFQNEAQLEKSRLLSDRFSAERPKGSFSTLEIQRTEQGDSAMYLCASSGPMGTEAFFGQGTRLTVV.

The sample holds many counts of this clonotype. The rearrangement uses TRBV10-2 and TRBJ2-4; TRBD1 might be the D (5 bases). The CDR3 has 15 amino acids. Trimming removed 2 bases from V and 2 bases from J, with 10 bases in between. CDR1 WSHSY and CDR2 SAAADI come from the germline V gene. The CDR3 nucleotides are TGCGCCAGCAGTGAGGTCAGGGCCTCCAAAAACATTCAGTACTTC. Protein: CASSEVRASKNIQYF.

This clonotype has just a few counts. The rearrangement links TRBV18 to TRBJ1-4; D not resolved. Germline loops: CDR1 KGHSH, CDR2 LQKENI. Deletions cut 9 bases from V and 6 bases from J, with 17 bases between. CDR3 length: 14 amino acids. This chain's CDR3 is CASTPQRGYEKLFF. CDR3 sequence (DNA): TGTGCCAGTACCCCCCAACGAGGTTATGAAAAACTGTTTTTT.

This clonotype occurred a few times. This chain links TRBV20-1 with TRBJ1-5; D gene unclear. Trimming took 0 bases from V and 4 from J, leaving 13 bases between them. Germline V lookup: CDR1 DFQATT, CDR2 SNEGSKA (reference sequence). CDR3 length equals 15 residues. CDR3 nucleotide sequence: TGCAGTGCTAGAGATTTCAGAGGTGGGAATCAGCCCCAGCATTTT. It is translated as CSARDFRGGNQPQHF.

The chain uses TRBV5-5 and TRBJ1-2; 8 nucleotides align to TRBD1. The CDR3 consists of 15 residues. Per the germline V gene, CDR1 is SGHKS and CDR2 is YYEKEE (reference sequence). Trimming took 2 bases from V and 4 from J; bases not matched to a gene: 7. The CDR3 DNA is TGTGCCAGCAGCTTCGACAGGGGACGAGGCTATGGCTACACCTTC. This gives the protein CASSFDRGRGYGYTF. The full variable domain, rest sourced from reference TRBV5-5 and TRBJ1-2, is DAGVTQSPTHLIKTRGQQVTLRCSPISGHKSVSWYQQVLGQGPQFIFQYYEKEERGRGNFPDRFSARQFPNYSSELNVNALLLGDSALYLCASSFDRGRGYGYTFGSGTRLTVV.

In this sample, this clonotype turned up many times. The chain combines TRBV29-1 with TRBJ1-4, with a weak D call TRBD1 (5 bases). CDR3 size: 15 residues. Trimming cost V 7 bases and J 7 bases, with 22 bases left between them. The V gene's germline CDR1 is SQVTM and CDR2 ANQGSEA. The CDR3: CSAVAWGLDGEKLFF. CDR3 nucleotides: TGCAGCGCCGTCGCCTGGGGGTTGGACGGTGAAAAACTGTTTTTT.

The V gene is TRBV7-8, the J gene TRBJ1-4, with D maybe TRBD1 (5 bases). Looked up from germline, CDR1 is SGHVS and CDR2 is FQNEAQ. The CDR3 sequence is 14 residues long. V lost 6 bases, J lost 0 bases, and 8 bases lay in between. CDR3 residues: CASRRTPTNEKLFF. The CDR3 DNA reads TGTGCCAGCAGGAGGACACCAACTAATGAAAAACTGTTTTTT.

This clonotype was observed a few times. CDR3 amino acids: CASSPRLTDTQYF. In nucleotides, the CDR3 is TGTGCCAGCTCACCTCGCCTCACAGATACGCAGTATTTT. The J gene is TRBJ2-3, the V gene TRBV18; D is unclear. Looked up from germline, CDR1 is KGHSH and CDR2 is LQKENI. V lost 3 bases and J lost 2, with 6 bases in between. The CDR3 runs 13 residues.

This clonotype came up many times. The chain employs TRBV20-1 and TRBJ2-5; perhaps D is TRBD1 or TRBD2 (5 bases each). V lost 0 bases to trimming and J lost 4 bases, with 12 bases between them. This CDR3 is 14 amino acids long. Germline loops: CDR1 DFQATT, CDR2 SNEGSKA (reference sequence). CDR3 bases: TGCAGTGCTAGAGATTGGGGACCTGGAGAGACCCAGTACTTC. Residues: CSARDWGPGETQYF.

This chain connects TRBV28 to TRBJ2-1; D possibly corresponds to TRBD1 (7 bases). The V and J ends lost 6 bases and 0 bases respectively, with 12 bases between them. CDR3 length: 15 amino acids. CDR1 is MDHEN, CDR2 SYDVKM, per germline. CDR3 loop: CASRGQGGSYNEQFF. DNA of the CDR3: TGTGCCAGCAGAGGCCAGGGGGGCTCCTACAATGAGCAGTTCTTC.

This sequence joins TRBV9 and TRBJ2-2, with TRBD1 identical over 7 bases. Per germline, CDR1 SGDLS and CDR2 YYNGEE. The CDR3 loop spans 17 amino acids. V trimming: 0 bases; J trimming: 4 bases; junction bases outside the gene matches: 9. CDR3 DNA sequence: TGTGCCAGCAGCGTAGGGGACAGTCCCTTATCCACCGGGGAGCTGTTTTTT. Its translation is CASSVGDSPLSTGELFF.

This clonotype was seen ten or more times. DNA for the CDR3: TGTGCCACCAGTGATGACAGGGGCTTCAGGGCGAACACCGGGGAGCTGTTTTTT. Translating gives CATSDDRGFRANTGELFF. V is TRBV24-1 and J is TRBJ2-2; 8 bases map to TRBD1. CDR3 length: 18 residues. V was pared by 3 bases and J by 0 bases, with 8 bases of the junction left unmatched. In germline, CDR1 is KGHDR, CDR2 SFDVKD.

This clonotype was detected a few times. The rearrangement joins TRBV9 to TRBJ2-3, with 7 nucleotides matching TRBD1. Germline V gives CDR1 SGDLS, CDR2 YYNGEE. The CDR3 loop spans 15 amino acids. V dropped 4 bases and J dropped 2; count of bases not matched to a gene: 7. In DNA, the CDR3 is TGTGCCAGCAGCTCAGACAGGGATGTCACAGATACGCAGTATTTT. Protein: CASSSDRDVTDTQYF.

A few counts support this clonotype. The chain recombines TRBV7-9 with TRBJ1-2; D may be TRBD1 (5 bases). The V and J ends lost 2 bases and 5 bases respectively, with 18 bases between them. CDR3 length equals 16 residues. Germline V lookup: CDR1 SEHNR, CDR2 FQNEAQ (reference sequence). The CDR3 protein is CASSLPRWQGSYGYTF. The CDR3 DNA sequence: TGTGCCAGCAGCTTACCAAGGTGGCAGGGAAGTTATGGCTACACCTTC.

A word on this clonotype: One junction end disagrees with the germline gene, perhaps due to a read error. V is TRBV12-3 or TRBV12-4 and J is TRBJ2-3; D gene ambiguous. This CDR3 region has 16 residues. DNA for the CDR3: TGTACCAGCAGTTTATGGTCTACGTACAACTCAGATACGCAGTATTTT. Encoded protein: CTSSLWSTYNSDTQYF.

This clonotype came up many times. This chain uses TRBV29-1 with TRBJ2-2; 7 nucleotides agree with TRBD2. Germline V CDR1 and CDR2: SQVTM, ANQGSEA. V lost 6 bases and J lost 0; bases outside the gene matches: 7. This CDR3 contains 15 residues. As DNA, the CDR3 is TGCAGCGTCGAAATAGCGGGCACGAACACCGGGGAGCTGTTTTTT. The encoded protein is CSVEIAGTNTGELFF.

This clonotype was seen repeatedly, ten times or more. V is TRBV10-3 and J is TRBJ2-3; 8 nucleotides line up with TRBD2. The V gene's germline CDR1 is ENHRY and CDR2 SYGVKD. Trimming at V came to 5 bases and at J to 2 bases, leaving 3 bases not matched to a gene. This CDR3 has 14 amino acids. The CDR3 loop is CAISLAGSTDTQYF. In DNA, the CDR3 is TGTGCCATCAGTTTAGCGGGGTCCACAGATACGCAGTATTTT.

The table lists this clonotype with a few counts. This chain uses TRBV10-3 with TRBJ2-7; tentatively, D is TRBD1 (5 bases). The V gene lost 3 bases and the J gene lost 8 bases, with 14 bases spanning the gap. CDR3 length equals 13 residues. The V gene's germline CDR1 is ENHRY and CDR2 SYGVKD. The CDR3 sequence: CAISDQQGPQQYF. CDR3 nucleotides: TGTGCCATCAGTGACCAGCAGGGTCCACAGCAGTACTTC.